This T cell receptor (beta chain) comes out of a study of identical twins. Points from the study as a whole: Twin-shared out-of-frame alpha sequences showed excess low generation probability. Zero-insertion findings could be partly confounded by invariant cells (MAIT and iNKT cells).

Worth noting for this clonotype: What it binds is unknown.

TCRdb re-derived calls from the 5' RACE reads in MiXCR, one entry per CDR3 protein. The sample lists approximately 210,000 distinct CDR3 sequences, more than 15% occurring once. CDR1 is MNHEY and CDR2 is SVGEGT in the germline V gene. The CDR3 contains 15 residues. V was pared by 6 bases and J by 2 bases, with 14 bases between. This sample also belongs to another study, concerning T cells expressing NK-cell markers.

This clonotype originated in a young woman in good health. The chain joins TRBV6-2 or TRBV6-3 to TRBJ2-1, with a tentative D call TRBD2 (5 bases). The sample taken for sequencing was CD8+ T cells sorted from blood. Here the CDR3 DNA reads TGTGCCAGCAGACACCTGGACTCCACCTACAATGAGCAGTTCTTC. This gives the protein CASRHLDSTYNEQFF.